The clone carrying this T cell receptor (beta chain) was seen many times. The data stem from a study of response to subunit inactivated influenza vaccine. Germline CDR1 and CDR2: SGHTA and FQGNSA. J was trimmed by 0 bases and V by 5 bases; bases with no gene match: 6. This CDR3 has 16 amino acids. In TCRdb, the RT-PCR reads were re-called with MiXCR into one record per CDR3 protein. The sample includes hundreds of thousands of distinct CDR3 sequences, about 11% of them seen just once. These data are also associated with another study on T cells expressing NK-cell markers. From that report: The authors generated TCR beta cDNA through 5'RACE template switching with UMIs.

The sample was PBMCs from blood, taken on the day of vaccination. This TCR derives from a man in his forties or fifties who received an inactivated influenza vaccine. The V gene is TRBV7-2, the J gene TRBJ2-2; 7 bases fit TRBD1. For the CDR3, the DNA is TGTGCCAGCAGCCGGACAGGACCCGCGAACACCGGGGAGCTGTTTTTT. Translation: CASSRTGPANTGELFF.